These 21 T cell receptor beta chains originate from one sample sequenced in a study of CD4 T cells in relation to SARS-CoV-2 and coronaviruses. Unexposed donor CD4+ T cells date from about 2011-2018, before the COVID-19 pandemic. Isolation of CD4+ T cells took place after 10 days in culture. Libraries were prepared by immunoSEQ multiplex PCR; TCRdb keeps only in-frame clonotypes and omits some of them. The data show 27,000 or so clones, about 75% seen once. These TCRs' antigens remain unknown. What was sequenced was CD4+ T cells from PBMCs, cultured in vitro. The receptors derive from a human donor in good health.

The J gene is TRBJ2-5, the V gene TRBV2; the D is unclear. Per the germline V gene, CDR1 is SNHLY and CDR2 is FYNNEI. Trimming removed 2 bases at V and 0 bases at J, with 10 bases between. The CDR3 is 15 residues long. CDR3 region: CASSELPPYQETQYF. The CDR3 DNA reads as TGTGCCAGCAGTGAACTACCACCGTACCAAGAGACCCAGTACTTC.

The rearrangement uses TRBV30 and TRBJ1-5; D gene unclear. This CDR3 comprises 15 residues. Germline CDR1 GTSNPN, CDR2 SVGIG (reference sequence). Between the trimmed V and J ends, which lost 5 bases and 2 bases, there was a span of 16 bases. The CDR3 DNA reads TGTGCCTGGGCCCATCCTGGAGGTGGCAATCAGCCCCAGCATTTT. Translated: CAWAHPGGGNQPQHF.

This clone was found a few times. The CDR3 nucleotides read TGTGCCAGCAGTTACGGGACCCCACCCAGCAGGAGCTCCTACGAGCAGTACTTC. Translation gives CASSYGTPPSRSSYEQYF. The rearrangement joins TRBV6-2 or TRBV6-3 to TRBJ2-7, with D perhaps TRBD1 or TRBD2 (5 bases each). Germline V gene sequence: CDR1 MNHEY, CDR2 SVGEGT. Trimming shortened V by 2 bases and J by 0 bases, and 20 bases separated the two germline ends. This CDR3 is 18 amino acids long.

This clone was counted a single time. The chain joins TRBV7-3 to TRBJ2-3; possibly TRBD2 for D (6 bases). The V gene lost 6 bases and the J gene lost 0 bases, with 13 bases spanning the gap. The CDR3 extends over 15 amino acids. The germline V gene has CDR1 SGHTA and CDR2 FQGTGA. The CDR3 here is CASSRAGRSTDTQYF. DNA for the CDR3: TGTGCCAGCAGTCGGGCGGGACGAAGCACAGATACGCAGTATTTT.

This clone was observed a few times. The V gene is TRBV9, the J gene TRBJ2-1; 7 positions match TRBD2. The CDR3 loop spans 17 amino acids. Germline CDR1 reads SGDLS; CDR2 reads YYNGEE. The trim removed 0 bases at V and 10 bases at J, leaving 16 bases unmatched. CDR3 amino acids: CASSVAPGLTLPGEQFF. The CDR3 DNA reads TGTGCCAGCAGCGTAGCGCCGGGACTAACCCTTCCGGGGGAGCAGTTCTTC.

The CDR3 DNA is TGTGCCAGCAGCTTGGGGGTCAGCTACAATGAGCAGTTCTTC. This encodes CASSLGVSYNEQFF. V is TRBV5-4 and J is TRBJ2-1; no clear D gene. The germline V gene has CDR1 SGHNT and CDR2 YYREEE (reference sequence). Trimming removed 0 bases from V and 3 bases from J, with 7 bases in between. There are 14 residues in the CDR3.

V gene TRBV7-9 combines with J gene TRBJ1-1; D uncertain. This CDR3 comprises 14 residues. CDR1 is SEHNR and CDR2 is FQNEAQ in the germline V gene (reference sequence). V dropped 5 bases and J dropped 6 bases, with 16 bases sitting between them. DNA for the CDR3: TGTGCCAGCAGCGACACCCCCGGAGGGTCTGAAGCTTTCTTT. It is translated as CASSDTPGGSEAFF.

The chain is built from TRBV28 and TRBJ2-7; no reliable D call. The CDR3 totals 11 residues. The germline V gene encodes CDR1 MDHEN and CDR2 SYDVKM. The V end lost 3 bases, the J end lost 3 bases, and 3 bases lay between the germline ends. CDR3 in DNA: TGTGCCAGCAGTTTGTACTACGAGCAGTACTTC. Amino acids: CASSLYYEQYF.

The chain employs TRBV10-3 and TRBJ1-2; 8 bases are a match to TRBD1. The germline gives CDR1 ENHRY, CDR2 SYGVKD. The CDR3 covers 12 residues. J was trimmed by 1 base and V by 11 bases; bases with no gene match: 3. This CDR3 is CAVQGDNYGYTF. Here the CDR3 DNA reads TGTGCCGTACAGGGGGATAACTATGGCTACACCTTC.

V is TRBV11-2 and J is TRBJ2-7; weak D call: TRBD2 (6 bases). From germline, CDR1 is SGHAT and CDR2 FQNNGV. The CDR3 runs to 14 residues. The V end lost 4 bases, the J end lost 3 bases, and 13 bases lay between the germline ends. The CDR3 bases are TGTGCCAGCAGCTCCTTGCGGGAAAGCTACGAGCAGTACTTC. This encodes CASSSLRESYEQYF.

The count of this clone is one. V is TRBV25-1 and J is TRBJ1-2; D is uncertain. CDR3 size: 14 residues. V gave up 4 bases and J gave up 0 bases, with 9 bases separating them. Germline V gene lookup returns CDR1 MGHDK and CDR2 SYGVNS. CDR3 nucleotide sequence: TGTGCCAGCAGTGCGCAGTCCTCTAACTATGGCTACACCTTC. The encoded protein is CASSAQSSNYGYTF.

Only one count was recorded for this clone. This chain links TRBV19 with TRBJ1-2; D unresolved. The germline V and J ends were trimmed by 1 base and 2 bases, with 11 bases remaining between them. This CDR3 spans 15 amino acids. Germline CDR1 and CDR2: LNHDA and SQIVND (reference sequence). CDR3 DNA: TGTGCCAGTAGTATAGCACAAGGGTTGAACTATGGCTACACCTTC. It specifies CASSIAQGLNYGYTF.

This chain joins TRBV29-1 and TRBJ2-1, with D perhaps matching TRBD1 or TRBD2 (6 bases each). CDR1 is SQVTM, CDR2 ANQGSEA, per germline. The CDR3 totals 12 residues. V was shortened by 7 bases and J by 6 bases, with 13 bases between the two germline ends. The CDR3 sequence: CSGGRGGNEQFF. CDR3 bases: TGCAGCGGGGGGCGGGGAGGCAATGAGCAGTTCTTC.

This chain links TRBV7-2 with TRBJ1-2; the match to TRBD1 covers 10 bases. V lost 5 bases, J lost 1 base, and 4 bases stayed unmatched. The CDR3 runs to 15 residues. CDR1 SGHTA and CDR2 FQGNSA come from the germline V gene. This chain's CDR3 is CASSPGQGDNYGYTF. CDR3 in DNA: TGTGCCAGCAGCCCAGGACAGGGGGATAACTATGGCTACACCTTC.

The chain joins TRBV27 to TRBJ2-3; 7 positions agree with TRBD1. The CDR3 is made up of 16 amino acids. Germline CDR1 MNHEY, CDR2 SMNVEV (reference sequence). The ends lost 5 bases at V and 3 bases at J; junction bases unmatched: 11. This chain's CDR3 is CASSPTDRVRTDTQYF. CDR3 DNA sequence: TGTGCCAGCAGTCCGACTGACAGGGTTAGGACAGATACGCAGTATTTT.

The chain employs TRBV12-3 or TRBV12-4 and TRBJ2-7, with D hard to call. The CDR3 runs to 12 residues. Trimming took 7 bases from V and 5 from J, leaving 12 bases between them. The CDR3 spells CASTLQRHEQYF. CDR3 sequence (DNA): TGTGCCAGCACCCTACAGAGGCACGAGCAGTACTTC.

The chain uses TRBV6-5 and TRBJ1-1; 9 bases map to TRBD1. The V gene end was trimmed by 8 bases and the J gene end by 9 bases; junction bases not matched to a gene: 7. This CDR3 has 12 amino acids. CDR1 and CDR2 (germline): MNHEY, SVGAGI. The CDR3 sequence is CASGWDRAQAFF. The CDR3 DNA is TGTGCCAGCGGTTGGGACAGGGCTCAAGCTTTCTTT.

The chain joins TRBV12-5 to TRBJ1-4, with D uncertain. There are 18 residues in the CDR3. V was clipped by 2 bases and J by 4 bases, with 20 bases between them. Germline CDR1 reads LGHNT; CDR2 reads FRNRAP. The CDR3 is CASGLTTKGQIGNEKLFF. In DNA, the CDR3 is TGTGCTAGTGGTTTGACCACAAAGGGCCAAATTGGTAATGAAAAACTGTTTTTT.

The J gene is TRBJ2-1, the V gene TRBV18; TRBD2 matches at 11 bases. CDR1 is KGHSH, CDR2 LQKENI, per germline. J gave up 8 bases and V 3 bases, and 15 bases lay outside the gene matches. CDR3 length equals 18 residues. The CDR3 loop reads CASSPGSGRGQGSYEQFF. For the CDR3, the DNA is TGTGCCAGCTCACCGGGTAGCGGGAGGGGCCAAGGGAGCTATGAGCAGTTCTTC.

The chain is built from TRBV12-3 or TRBV12-4 and TRBJ2-7, with unresolved D. The CDR3 length is 11 residues. Trimming shortened V by 2 bases and J by 6 bases, and 5 bases separated the two germline ends. CDR3 in amino acids: CASSLFGEQYF. The CDR3 bases are TGTGCCAGCAGTTTATTTGGCGAGCAGTACTTC.

The CDR3 here is CASSPPGRSDGETQYF. The CDR3 coding sequence is TGTGCCAGCTCACCACCGGGCAGGTCGGATGGAGAGACCCAGTACTTC. This sequence joins TRBV18 and TRBJ2-5; D gene ambiguous. Looked up from germline, CDR1 is KGHSH and CDR2 is LQKENI. This CDR3 is built from 16 residues. The ends were cut back, 0 bases at V and 4 bases at J, with 15 bases in the middle. The full variable domain, its missing parts supplied by reference TRBV18 and TRBJ2-5, is NAGVMQNPRHLVRRRGQEARLRCSPMKGHSHVYWYRQLPEEGLKFMVYLQKENIIDESGMPKERFSAEFPKEGPSILRIQQVVRGDSAAYFCASSPPGRSDGETQYFGPGTRLLVL.